These 18 T cell receptor beta chains share one sample of origin, sequenced in a study of identical twins. TCRdb analysed the 5' RACE reads with MiXCR anew, one entry per CDR3 protein. The sample shows roughly 290,000 distinct CDR3 sequences, 9.5% of them seen only once. These data were also reused for a study on yellow fever vaccine responses in identical twins.

Source material: CD8+ T cells sorted from blood. The source is a woman aged 18-29 years in good health.

In regard to this clonotype: With a much larger clone just one base away, this may be a read error. This sequence joins TRBV11-2 and TRBJ2-3, with 7 bases aligning to TRBD2. V dropped 0 bases and J dropped 3; count of bases not matched to a gene: 6. The CDR3 spans 16 residues. Germline V gives CDR1 SGHAT, CDR2 FQNNGV. This chain's CDR3 is CASSLDYSGETDTQYF. Written as DNA, the CDR3 is TGTGCCAGCAGCTTAGATTACAGCGGGGAAACAGATACGCAGTATTTT.

The CDR3 DNA is TGTGCCAGCACCGGGCAGAGATACGAGCAGTACTTC. Amino acids: CASTGQRYEQYF. V gene TRBV2 combines with J gene TRBJ2-7; no definite D call. The germline gives CDR1 SNHLY, CDR2 FYNNEI. The CDR3 sequence is 12 residues long. V lost 7 bases, J lost 4 bases, and 11 bases lay in between.

The table lists this clonotype with many counts. The rearrangement links TRBV25-1 to TRBJ1-5; no definite D call. V was trimmed by 2 bases and J by 4 bases, leaving 9 bases between them. This CDR3 has 14 amino acids. Germline CDR1 reads MGHDK; CDR2 reads SYGVNS. CDR3 region: CASSERGRNQPQHF. The CDR3, as DNA: TGTGCCAGCAGTGAACGAGGGCGGAATCAGCCCCAGCATTTT.

V gene TRBV27 combines with J gene TRBJ2-2; 12 nucleotides agree with TRBD2. This CDR3 comprises 16 residues. Germline trimming cut 8 bases from V and 3 bases from J; bases unmatched to any gene: 7. The germline V gene has CDR1 MNHEY and CDR2 SMNVEV (reference sequence). CDR3 sequence: CASGSGLAGYTGELFF. CDR3 coding DNA: TGTGCCAGCGGCAGCGGACTAGCGGGGTACACCGGGGAGCTGTTTTTT.

V gene TRBV19 combines with J gene TRBJ2-1; a possible D gene is TRBD2 (5 bases). The CDR3 is 15 amino acids. The V gene lost 3 bases and the J gene lost 0 bases, with 9 bases spanning the gap. CDR1 is LNHDA, CDR2 SQIVND, per germline (reference sequence). The CDR3 protein is CASSMAGSSYNEQFF. DNA for the CDR3: TGTGCCAGTAGTATGGCGGGTAGCTCCTACAATGAGCAGTTCTTC.

The chain has TRBV7-9 and TRBJ2-5; D tentatively reads TRBD1 or TRBD2 (6 bases each). V lost 2 bases and J 12 bases, leaving 10 bases between the germline ends. The CDR3 extends over 11 amino acids. Germline CDR1 reads SEHNR; CDR2 reads FQNEAQ (reference sequence). In DNA, the CDR3 is TGTGCCAGCAGCTTAAACAGGGAGGAGTACTTC. Translated: CASSLNREEYF.

The chain uses TRBV15 and TRBJ2-5, with 7 nucleotides matching TRBD2. In germline, CDR1 is LNHNV, CDR2 YYDKDF (reference sequence). J was trimmed by 5 bases and V by 0 bases; bases with no gene match: 9. The CDR3 loop spans 16 amino acids. The CDR3 DNA reads TGTGCCACCAGCAGAGAAATGGGCCGGGACTACGAGACCCAGTACTTC. Amino acid sequence: CATSREMGRDYETQYF.

In this sample, this clonotype turned up a few times. The genes are TRBV24-1 and TRBJ2-5; D is possibly TRBD1 (6 bases). The CDR3 runs to 15 residues. The germline V and J ends were trimmed by 3 bases and 4 bases, with 14 bases remaining between them. The germline gives CDR1 KGHDR, CDR2 SFDVKD. CDR3 region: CATSDPYRDRETQYF. The CDR3 bases are TGTGCCACCAGTGATCCCTACAGGGATCGAGAGACCCAGTACTTC.

This clonotype was seen more than once but under ten times. V gene TRBV7-9 combines with J gene TRBJ2-7; D gene uncertain. Trimming took off 4 bases at V and 2 bases at J, with 12 bases between the two ends. Germline values: CDR1 SEHNR, CDR2 FQNEAQ (reference sequence). The length of the CDR3 is 14 residues. CDR3 sequence reads: CASSSRVEPYEQYF. The DNA for the CDR3 is TGTGCCAGCAGCTCCCGTGTTGAGCCCTACGAGCAGTACTTC.

This clonotype has at least ten counts. The gene calls are TRBV27 and TRBJ1-5; TRBD1 is a possible D gene (6 bases). Trimming stripped 5 bases from V and 4 bases from J, with 9 bases between. CDR3 size: 13 residues. Germline lookup yields CDR1 MNHEY and CDR2 SMNVEV (reference sequence). Written as DNA, the CDR3 is TGTGCCAGCAGTGGGCAGGGGAATCAGCCCCAGCATTTT. It specifies CASSGQGNQPQHF.

Concerning this clonotype: A clone one base away is much larger, so this may be a read error. The rearrangement joins TRBV7-9 to TRBJ2-2; possibly TRBD2 for D (6 bases). The CDR3 consists of 15 residues. V shed 9 bases and J shed 4 bases, with 18 bases lying between them. Germline V CDR1 and CDR2: SEHNR, FQNEAQ (reference sequence). CDR3 loop: CARSRLAEGTGELFF. The CDR3 nucleotides are TGTGCCAGGAGCCGATTAGCGGAAGGCACCGGGGAGCTGTTTTTT. Looking up the rest from reference TRBV7-9 and TRBJ2-2 gives the full variable domain: DTGVSQNPRHKITKRGQNVTFRCDPISEHNRLYWYRQTLGQGPEFLTYFQNEAQLEKSRLLSDRFSAERPKGSFSTLEIQRTEQGDSAMYLCARSRLAEGTGELFFGEGSRLTVL.

This sequence joins TRBV7-3 and TRBJ2-2; 7 positions agree with TRBD2. Germline CDR1 SGHTA, CDR2 FQGTGA. There are 15 residues in the CDR3. J lost 3 bases, V lost 5 bases, and 6 bases had no gene match. The CDR3 DNA reads TGTGCCAGCAGCCTCGGACTAGGCGACACCGGGGAGCTGTTTTTT. As protein: CASSLGLGDTGELFF.

The chain employs TRBV20-1 and TRBJ2-7, with D tentatively TRBD2 (6 bases). Germline loops: CDR1 DFQATT, CDR2 SNEGSKA (reference sequence). The germline V and J ends were trimmed by 0 bases and 0 bases, with 18 bases remaining between them. The CDR3 spans 17 residues. CDR3 sequence reads: CSARDPSGVSSSYEQYF. The CDR3 DNA reads TGCAGTGCTAGAGATCCCTCGGGAGTGTCGAGCTCCTACGAGCAGTACTTC.

This clonotype was picked up a small number of times. The chain joins TRBV7-9 to TRBJ2-7; 8 bases line up with TRBD2. V shed 5 bases and J 6 bases; nucleotides not matched to a gene: 3. Germline V gene lookup returns CDR1 SEHNR and CDR2 FQNEAQ (reference sequence). This CDR3 is 12 amino acids long. The CDR3, as DNA: TGTGCCAGCAGCCCCGGGGGGGTCGAGCAGTACTTC. This translates into CASSPGGVEQYF.

This clonotype was detected many times. V usage is TRBV12-3 or TRBV12-4 and J usage is TRBJ1-2; the D is unclear. The CDR3 totals 15 residues. V shed 3 bases and J shed 0 bases, with 11 bases lying between them. In DNA, the CDR3 is TGTGCCAGCAGTTTCTCGCAGGCTACTAACTATGGCTACACCTTC. It is translated as CASSFSQATNYGYTF.

This clonotype came up a few times. The chain uses TRBV6-4 and TRBJ2-2, with TRBD2 matching over 10 bases. CDR3 length equals 15 residues. V lost 3 bases to trimming and J lost 5 bases; unmatched junction nucleotides: 3. The germline CDR1 and CDR2 sequences are MRHNA and SNTAGT. CDR3 bases: TGTGCCAGCAGTGAGGCTAGCGGGAGAACCGGGGAGCTGTTTTTT. Protein: CASSEASGRTGELFF.

This clonotype occurred a few times. V usage is TRBV7-9 and J usage is TRBJ2-7; 7 nucleotides align to TRBD1. Germline assignment: CDR1 SEHNR and CDR2 FQNEAQ (reference sequence). The CDR3 sequence is 14 residues long. The ends lost 6 bases at V and 3 bases at J; junction bases unmatched: 8. The DNA for the CDR3 is TGTGCCAGCAGAAATGACAGGGTGGGCTACGAGCAGTACTTC. Protein: CASRNDRVGYEQYF.

This clonotype was counted ten times or more. The V call is TRBV7-9, the J call TRBJ2-3; D gene ambiguous. Trimming shortened V by 0 bases and J by 1 base, and 8 bases separated the two germline ends. CDR3 length: 15 amino acids. CDR1 and CDR2 (germline): SEHNR, FQNEAQ (reference sequence). For the CDR3, the DNA is TGTGCCAGCAGCTTAGCGCTTGGAGGCACAGATACGCAGTATTTT. Residues: CASSLALGGTDTQYF.